These 16 T cell receptor beta chains were sequenced from one sample in a study of blood T cell repertoires in COVID-19. Profiled with immunoSEQ multiplex PCR; TCRdb holds only in-frame clones, not every one. Of under 130,000 clones in the sample, approximately 83% were seen once. Sequencing used peripheral blood. These receptors were obtained from a man over 45 with acute or convalescent COVID-19.

This chain joins TRBV9 and TRBJ2-1; D unresolved. CDR3 length: 13 residues. Germline CDR1 is SGDLS and CDR2 is YYNGEE. V shed 2 bases and J shed 3 bases, with 6 bases lying between them. In DNA, the CDR3 is TGTGCCAGCAGCGTGTCAGACTACAATGAGCAGTTCTTC. As protein: CASSVSDYNEQFF.

This clone was counted a single time. V and J are TRBV10-3 and TRBJ1-5; TRBD1 matches 8 bases. The ends lost 3 bases at V and 9 bases at J; junction bases unmatched: 10. Germline CDR1 reads ENHRY; CDR2 reads SYGVKD. The CDR3 consists of 15 residues. CDR3 region: CAISDPGQVSAPQHF. DNA for the CDR3: TGTGCCATCAGTGATCCGGGACAGGTCTCTGCGCCCCAGCATTTT.

This clone has just a few counts. The chain couples TRBV19 to TRBJ1-5; tentative D call: TRBD1 (6 bases). The CDR3 has 15 residues. Germline V lookup: CDR1 LNHDA, CDR2 SQIVND (reference sequence). The V end lost 4 bases, the J end lost 11 bases, and 21 bases lay between the germline ends. The CDR3 DNA follows: TGTGCCAGTAGTAAATGGGGGGGCAGGGCACGGTCCCAGCATTTT. Translated, it gives CASSKWGGRARSQHF.

The chain links TRBV27 to TRBJ1-6; D unclear. The germline V gene encodes CDR1 MNHEY and CDR2 SMNVEV (reference sequence). V was clipped by 3 bases and J by 10 bases, with 10 bases between them. CDR3 size: 13 residues. The CDR3 sequence is CASSLTQRSPLHF. The CDR3, as DNA: TGTGCCAGCAGTTTGACCCAGCGGTCACCCCTCCACTTT.

The J gene is TRBJ1-2, the V gene TRBV10-2; weak D call: TRBD1 (6 bases). Trimming removed 3 bases at V and 7 bases at J, with 12 bases between. Germline V CDR1 and CDR2: WSHSY, SAAADI. The CDR3 extends over 13 amino acids. CDR3 nucleotide sequence: TGCGCCAGCAGTGATCGTTCAGGGGCTGGCTACACCTTC. Encoded protein: CASSDRSGAGYTF.

The J gene is TRBJ1-4, the V gene TRBV2; D remains unclear. Trimming shortened V by 6 bases and J by 4 bases, and 12 bases separated the two germline ends. Germline V CDR1 and CDR2: SNHLY, FYNNEI. The CDR3 runs to 14 residues. The DNA of the CDR3 is TGTGCCAGCAGAGGGTATCGGGATAATGAAAAACTGTTTTTT. This gives the protein CASRGYRDNEKLFF. The complete variable domain, with remaining parts taken from reference TRBV2 and TRBJ1-4, reads EPEVTQTPSHQVTQMGQEVILRCVPISNHLYFYWYRQILGQKVEFLVSFYNNEISEKSEIFDDQFSVERPDGSNFTLKIRSTKLEDSAMYFCASRGYRDNEKLFFGSGTQLSVL.

The genes are TRBV6-5 and TRBJ1-4, with D unclear. This CDR3 has 14 residues. V was pared by 8 bases and J by 0 bases, with 10 bases between. CDR1 is MNHEY, CDR2 SVGAGI, per germline. In DNA form, the CDR3 reads TGTGCCAGCCGGCCAGGTTCAACTAATGAAAAACTGTTTTTT. Translated: CASRPGSTNEKLFF.

The gene calls are TRBV6-5 and TRBJ1-1; TRBD1 aligns across 7 bases. Unmatched junction bases numbered 7, after V lost 6 bases and J lost 3 bases. The CDR3 sequence is 14 residues long. CDR1 MNHEY and CDR2 SVGAGI come from the germline V gene. CDR3: CASREGQRDTEAFF. The CDR3 DNA reads as TGTGCCAGCAGGGAGGGACAGAGGGACACTGAAGCTTTCTTT.

The chain carries TRBV5-5 and TRBJ1-4; 8 nucleotides agree with TRBD1. The CDR3 consists of 15 residues. V was pared by 0 bases and J by 5 bases, with 3 bases of the junction left unmatched. Germline CDR1 is SGHKS and CDR2 is YYEKEE (reference sequence). The CDR3 DNA is TGTGCCAGCAGCTTGGACGGGACAGGAAATGAAAAACTGTTTTTT. It encodes CASSLDGTGNEKLFF.

This clone was found once. The genes are TRBV5-1 and TRBJ1-1; D is unresolved. Trimming took off 7 bases at V and 6 bases at J, with 16 bases between the two ends. The CDR3 runs to 13 residues. The germline V gene encodes CDR1 SGHRS and CDR2 YFSETQ. The CDR3 DNA reads as TGCGCCAGCCGCGGTGGGGAGCACGCTGAAGCTTTCTTT. It specifies CASRGGEHAEAFF.

V usage is TRBV5-4 and J usage is TRBJ2-1, with 7 nucleotides matching TRBD2. This CDR3 spans 16 amino acids. The germline V gene has CDR1 SGHNT and CDR2 YYREEE (reference sequence). V lost 0 bases to trimming and J lost 12 bases; unmatched junction nucleotides: 15. CDR3 nucleotide sequence: TGTGCCAGCAGCTTGGCCGGCCTAGCGGACACCCTTGGGCAGTTCTTC. Translation gives CASSLAGLADTLGQFF.

This clone was seen just once. The rearrangement links TRBV6-5 to TRBJ1-2; 9 bases match TRBD1. The CDR3 contains 12 residues. Germline CDR1 MNHEY, CDR2 SVGAGI. The V and J ends lost 5 bases and 9 bases, in that order; junction bases with no gene match: 4. DNA of the CDR3: TGTGCCAGCAGTACAGGGGGCTTGAGCTACACCTTC. Protein product: CASSTGGLSYTF.

The chain recombines TRBV5-4 with TRBJ2-7, with 9 bases matching TRBD2. Germline V gene sequence: CDR1 SGHNT, CDR2 YYREEE (reference sequence). The CDR3 has 14 amino acids. V gave up 0 bases and J gave up 3 bases; unmatched junction bases: 1. The CDR3, as DNA: TGTGCCAGCAGCTTGGAACTAGCGGGCTACGAGCAGTACTTC. It yields the protein CASSLELAGYEQYF.

J is TRBJ1-5 and V is TRBV28; 8 nucleotides align to TRBD1. The junction had 5 bases not matched to a gene; V was cut back by 6 bases and J by 7 bases. The V gene's germline CDR1 is MDHEN and CDR2 SYDVKM. This CDR3 is 13 amino acids long. CDR3 protein: CASSLTGGQPQHF. For the CDR3, the DNA is TGTGCCAGCAGCCTAACAGGGGGACAGCCCCAGCATTTT.

This clone was found once. The chain recombines TRBV2 with TRBJ2-2, with D unclear. Germline V gene data show CDR1 as SNHLY and CDR2 as FYNNEI. Trimming pared 4 bases from V and 1 base from J, leaving 10 bases between. The CDR3 runs 15 residues. The CDR3 region has the DNA TGTGCCAGCAGTGGTCATCCCATGAACACCGGGGAGCTGTTTTTT. Protein sequence: CASSGHPMNTGELFF.

Here the CDR3 reads CASRPLLAGGIGDTQYF. For the CDR3, the DNA is TGCGCCAGCAGACCTTTACTAGCGGGGGGGATTGGAGATACGCAGTATTTT. The rearrangement links TRBV5-1 to TRBJ2-3; 13 bases map to TRBD2. The CDR3 extends over 17 amino acids. Looked up from germline, CDR1 is SGHRS and CDR2 is YFSETQ. V dropped 5 bases and J dropped 5; count of bases not matched to a gene: 11.